A selection of T cell receptor beta chains follows, all from one sample in a study of blood T cell repertoires in COVID-19. Profiling relied on immunoSEQ multiplex PCR, and the TCRdb table lists in-frame clones only, not all of them. This table holds a few hundred thousand clones, roughly nine tenths found once. Sequencing was performed on peripheral blood. The receptors derive from a man in his sixties with acute or convalescent COVID-19. The CDR3 runs from the conserved cysteine through the conserved F or W. D genes are given only for firm matches. The listing skips clone size in some rows; elsewhere it reads once, few, many or a size class.

clone_size j_call d_call v_call cdr3_aa cdr3_nt
- TRBJ2-7 TRBD2 TRBV6-6 CARTGRGNFHTYEQYF TGTGCCAGAACGGGGCGGGGGAACTTCCACACCTACGAGCAGTACTTC
- TRBJ1-5 - TRBV19 CASSIGEGAHLGQPQHF TGTGCCAGTAGTATTGGAGAAGGGGCTCACCTGGGCCAGCCCCAGCATTTT
few TRBJ1-1 - TRBV5-1 CASSLSTGGTEAFF TGCGCCAGCAGCCTCAGTACAGGCGGCACTGAAGCTTTCTTT
- TRBJ2-7 TRBD2 TRBV30 CAWSGLAGGQYF TGTGCCTGGAGTGGACTAGCGGGAGGGCAGTACTTC
- TRBJ1-3 TRBD1 TRBV13 CASSLGTEPGNTIYF TGTGCCAGCAGCTTGGGGACAGAGCCTGGAAACACCATATATTTT
many TRBJ2-7 - TRBV4-2 CASSQVQRSGEQYF TGTGCCAGCAGCCAAGTGCAGCGATCGGGGGAGCAGTACTTC
- TRBJ2-7 - TRBV30 CAWNKKAGTNYEQYF TGTGCCTGGAACAAAAAAGCCGGGACAAATTACGAGCAGTACTTC
- TRBJ2-7 TRBD1 TRBV6-5 CASEQGNEQYF TGTGCCAGCGAACAGGGGAACGAGCAGTACTTC
- TRBJ1-4 - TRBV15 CATSRLTGSNEKLFF TGTGCCACCAGCAGGTTGACAGGTTCTAATGAAAAACTGTTTTTT
- TRBJ2-7 - TRBV30 CAWSVNLMSEQYF TGTGCCTGGAGTGTAAATCTTATGAGTGAGCAGTACTTC
- TRBJ2-7 - TRBV15 CATSSRGVVTEQYF TGTGCCACCAGCAGTCGGGGAGTGGTAACCGAGCAGTACTTC
- TRBJ2-3 - TRBV18 CASSPSGGLATTDTQYF TGTGCCAGCTCACCATCCGGAGGGCTAGCGACCACAGATACGCAGTATTTT
- TRBJ2-7 - TRBV6-2/TRBV6-3 CASSQGEIEQYF TGTGCCAGCAGTCAGGGCGAAATCGAGCAGTACTTC
- TRBJ1-2 TRBD1 TRBV6-6 CATSRDSYYGYTF TGTGCCACCTCCCGGGACAGTTACTATGGCTACACCTTC
- TRBJ1-2 TRBD1 TRBV24-1 CATSDGGDRRYGYTF TGTGCCACCAGTGATGGGGGGGACAGGCGCTATGGCTACACCTTC
once TRBJ1-6 - TRBV11-3 CASSLSGGSNSPLHF TGTGCCAGCAGCCTCTCGGGTGGGAGTAATTCACCCCTCCACTTT
- TRBJ1-2 TRBD1 TRBV24-1 CATSDSGGSGYTF TGTGCCACCAGTGATTCAGGGGGCTCTGGCTACACCTTC
- TRBJ1-4 TRBD1 TRBV28 CASSPSWGQGIEKLFF TGTGCCAGCAGTCCATCCTGGGGACAGGGGATAGAAAAACTGTTTTTT
- TRBJ1-6 - TRBV6-5 CASSTDNYNSPLHF TGTGCCAGCAGCACTGACAACTATAATTCACCCCTCCACTTT
- TRBJ2-2 TRBD2 TRBV29-1 CSVDGTSGTFGTGELFF TGCAGCGTTGACGGGACTAGCGGGACTTTTGGCACCGGGGAGCTGTTTTTT
- TRBJ2-7 TRBD1 TRBV3-1/TRBV3-2 CASSSTGTGGEEQYF TGTGCCAGCAGCTCAACCGGGACAGGGGGTGAAGAGCAGTACTTC
- TRBJ2-1 - TRBV18 CASKAASSYNEQFF TGTGCCAGCAAAGCGGCGAGCTCCTACAATGAGCAGTTCTTC
- TRBJ1-3 - TRBV18 CASSDVGRSGNTIYF TGTGCCAGCTCCGACGTGGGCAGATCTGGAAACACCATATATTTT
- TRBJ1-6 - TRBV30 CAATSDTDSYNSPLHF TGTGCCGCGACCTCCGACACTGACTCCTATAATTCACCCCTCCACTTT
few TRBJ2-2 - TRBV24-1 CATLPSTNTGELFF TGTGCCACCCTACCTTCAACGAACACCGGGGAGCTGTTTTTT
- TRBJ2-7 TRBD2 TRBV7-9 CASINSGSGYEQYF TGTGCCAGCATCAATAGCGGGAGTGGTTACGAGCAGTACTTC